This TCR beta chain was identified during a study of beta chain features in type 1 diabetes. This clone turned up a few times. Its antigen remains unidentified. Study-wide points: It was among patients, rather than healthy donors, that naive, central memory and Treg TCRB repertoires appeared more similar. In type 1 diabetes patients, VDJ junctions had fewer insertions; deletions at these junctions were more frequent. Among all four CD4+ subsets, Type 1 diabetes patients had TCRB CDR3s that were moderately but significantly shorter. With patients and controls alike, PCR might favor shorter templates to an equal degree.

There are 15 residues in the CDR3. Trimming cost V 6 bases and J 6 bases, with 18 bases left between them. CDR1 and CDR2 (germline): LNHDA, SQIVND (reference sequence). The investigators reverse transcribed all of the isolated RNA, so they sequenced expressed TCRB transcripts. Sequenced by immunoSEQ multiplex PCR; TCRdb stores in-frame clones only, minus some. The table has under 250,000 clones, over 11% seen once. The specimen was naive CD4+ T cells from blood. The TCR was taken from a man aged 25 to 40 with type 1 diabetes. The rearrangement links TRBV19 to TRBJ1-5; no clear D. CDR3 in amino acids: CASRHDGLASQPQHF. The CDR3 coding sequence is TGTGCCAGTAGACACGACGGACTGGCTAGTCAGCCCCAGCATTTT.